This T cell receptor beta chain was recorded in a study of CD8 T cells in ankylosing spondylitis. V gave up 2 bases and J gave up 0 bases; unmatched junction bases: 10. This CDR3 has 18 amino acids. CDR1 is LGHDT, CDR2 YNNKEL, per germline (reference sequence). The sample holds a few counts of this clonotype. Its antigen is unknown. TCRdb recomputed calls from the 5' RACE reads with MiXCR, one row per CDR3 protein. The sample lists about 540,000 distinct CDR3 sequences; 12% were seen once. General study results and limits: A TCR beta motif made of under 10 highly homologous variants seemed typical of ankylosing spondylitis blood. Matched ankylosing spondylitis synovial fluid reportedly contained a significantly enriched population of disease-linked clones.

Sequencing used blood, either unsorted or a sorted T cell fraction (not recorded which). The chain employs TRBV3-1 and TRBJ2-4; 7 positions agree with TRBD2. The TCR comes from a male donor with ankylosing spondylitis. CDR3 DNA sequence: TGTGCCAGCAGCCAATTGGTGGGCGGGGGTTTAGCCAAAAACATTCAGTACTTC. Translated, it gives CASSQLVGGGLAKNIQYF.